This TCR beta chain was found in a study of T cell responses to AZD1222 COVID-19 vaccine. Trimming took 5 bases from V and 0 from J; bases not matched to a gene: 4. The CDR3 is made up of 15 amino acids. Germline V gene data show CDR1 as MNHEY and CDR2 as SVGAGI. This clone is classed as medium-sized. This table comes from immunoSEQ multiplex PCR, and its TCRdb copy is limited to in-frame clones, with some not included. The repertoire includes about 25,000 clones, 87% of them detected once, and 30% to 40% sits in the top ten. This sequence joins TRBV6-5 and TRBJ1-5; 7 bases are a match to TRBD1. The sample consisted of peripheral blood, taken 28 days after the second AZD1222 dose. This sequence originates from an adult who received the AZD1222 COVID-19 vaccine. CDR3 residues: CASSKQGNSNQPQHF. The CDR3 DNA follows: TGTGCCAGCAGTAAACAGGGGAATAGCAATCAGCCCCAGCATTTT.